A single sample is the source of the 32 T cell receptor beta chains below, sequenced in a study of shared clonotypes between healthy human individuals. Method: immunoSEQ multiplex PCR; TCRdb's copy keeps in-frame clones and lacks some. The data hold nearly 1 million clones, with over 75% observed a single time. The material sequenced was memory CD4+ T cells sorted from blood. Subset given: CD45RA-negative fraction. These receptors were collected from a man aged 18 to 35 in good health.

The rearrangement uses TRBV25-1 and TRBJ1-2; D perhaps matches TRBD1 (5 bases). From germline, CDR1 is MGHDK and CDR2 SYGVNS. The CDR3 has 15 amino acids. Trimming removed 3 bases at V and 2 bases at J, with 13 bases between. In nucleotides, the CDR3 is TGTGCCAGCAGTGAGGGGCTGGGAGGGAACTATGGCTACACCTTC. It yields the protein CASSEGLGGNYGYTF.

This clone was detected many times. The chain couples TRBV11-2 to TRBJ1-4; 7 bases are a match to TRBD1. The V segment lost 2 bases and the J segment 7 bases; nucleotides outside the gene matches: 7. The CDR3 runs to 15 residues. Germline V gene lookup returns CDR1 SGHAT and CDR2 FQNNGV. CDR3 protein: CASSLSTGEAEKLFF. In DNA form, the CDR3 reads TGTGCCAGCAGCTTATCTACAGGGGAGGCTGAAAAACTGTTTTTT.

The chain has TRBV5-1 and TRBJ1-3, with unresolved D. The CDR3 spans 18 residues. The V and J ends lost 4 bases and 3 bases respectively, with 23 bases between them. CDR1 SGHRS and CDR2 YFSETQ come from the germline V gene. In DNA, the CDR3 is TGCGCCAGCAGCCGGGCCATGGGAGGTGGGAGTAATGGAAACACCATATATTTT. It codes for CASSRAMGGGSNGNTIYF. Based on the CDR3 plus reference TRBV5-1 and TRBJ1-3, the full variable domain is KAGVTQTPRYLIKTRGQQVTLSCSPISGHRSVSWYQQTPGQGLQFLFEYFSETQRNKGNFPGRFSGRQFSNSRSEMNVSTLELGDSALYLCASSRAMGGGSNGNTIYFGEGSWLTVV.

This clone was found a few times. The chain has TRBV15 and TRBJ1-5; D gene uncertain. This CDR3 has 15 amino acids. Trimming took off 0 bases at V and 5 bases at J, with 11 bases between the two ends. Germline V gives CDR1 LNHNV, CDR2 YYDKDF (reference sequence). The DNA for the CDR3 is TGTGCCACCAGCAGAGATGTTAACAGTTATCAGCCCCAGCATTTT. The encoded protein is CATSRDVNSYQPQHF.

Note on this clone: Other DNA sequences in this sample translate to the same CDR3. The gene calls are TRBV19 and TRBJ1-1; a weak D match, TRBD1 (5 bases). The ends were cut back, 5 bases at V and 1 base at J, with 8 bases in the middle. This CDR3 has 13 amino acids. The germline V gene encodes CDR1 LNHDA and CDR2 SQIVND (reference sequence). The CDR3 sequence: CASSFQGNTEAFF. The DNA of the CDR3 is TGTGCCAGTAGTTTTCAGGGGAACACTGAAGCTTTCTTT.

Details on this clone: The sample has other DNA sequences that encode this CDR3 too. This chain uses TRBV5-4 with TRBJ2-5, with 12 bases fitting TRBD2. CDR3 size: 15 residues. Germline CDR1 reads SGHNT; CDR2 reads YYREEE (reference sequence). The ends lost 2 bases at V and 2 bases at J; junction bases unmatched: 1. The CDR3 DNA is TGTGCCAGCAGCTTAGGACTAGCGGGACAAGAGACCCAGTACTTC. Its protein product is CASSLGLAGQETQYF.

CDR3 sequence (DNA): TGTGCCAGCAGTTACTATTCGGGGAAGGGGGACAATGAGCAGTTCTTC. Protein product: CASSYYSGKGDNEQFF. The chain has TRBV6-5 and TRBJ2-1; tentatively, D is TRBD1 (6 bases). Germline V lookup: CDR1 MNHEY, CDR2 SVGAGI. The length of the CDR3 is 16 residues. The germline V and J ends were trimmed by 1 base and 5 bases, with 15 bases remaining between them.

This clone was seen a few times. The rearrangement links TRBV2 to TRBJ2-7; 9 bases fit TRBD2. Germline CDR1 and CDR2: SNHLY and FYNNEI. The CDR3 has 16 amino acids. The V gene end was trimmed by 0 bases and the J gene end by 3 bases; junction bases not matched to a gene: 6. The CDR3 loop reads CASSEARLAERYEQYF. CDR3 coding DNA: TGTGCCAGCAGTGAAGCGCGACTAGCGGAGCGCTACGAGCAGTACTTC. The whole variable domain, filled in from reference TRBV2 and TRBJ2-7, reads EPEVTQTPSHQVTQMGQEVILRCVPISNHLYFYWYRQILGQKVEFLVSFYNNEISEKSEIFDDQFSVERPDGSNFTLKIRSTKLEDSAMYFCASSEARLAERYEQYFGPGTRLTVT.

The chain joins TRBV5-8 to TRBJ1-5; D possibly corresponds to TRBD1 (5 bases). CDR1 and CDR2 (germline): SGHTS, YDEGEE. The V gene lost 4 bases and the J gene lost 5 bases, with 22 bases spanning the gap. The CDR3 is 17 residues long. CDR3 residues: CASSQNQGLLGHQPQHF. CDR3 nucleotides: TGTGCCAGCAGCCAAAATCAGGGACTCTTAGGGCATCAGCCCCAGCATTTT. The variable domain in full, completed from reference TRBV5-8 and TRBJ1-5, reads EAGVTQSPTHLIKTRGQQATLRCSPISGHTSVYWYQQALGLGLQFLLWYDEGEERNRGNFPPRFSGRQFPNYSSELNVNALELEDSALYLCASSQNQGLLGHQPQHFGDGTRLSIL.

This chain connects TRBV11-2 to TRBJ1-6; 11 nucleotides match TRBD1. V gave up 5 bases and J gave up 10 bases; unmatched junction bases: 7. CDR3 length equals 15 residues. Germline lookup yields CDR1 SGHAT and CDR2 FQNNGV. CDR3 DNA: TGTGCCAGCAGCGTAGGGACAGGGGGTCACTCACCCCTCCACTTT. This sequence encodes CASSVGTGGHSPLHF.

A word on this clone: The identical CDR3 is also encoded by other nucleotide sequences in the sample. This sequence joins TRBV10-3 and TRBJ1-2, with 9 nucleotides matching TRBD1. CDR1 and CDR2 (germline): ENHRY, SYGVKD. The CDR3 is 13 residues long. Trimming removed 6 bases from V and 3 bases from J; junction bases left unmatched: 2. CDR3 nucleotides: TGTGCCATCAGAGACAGGGGGTACTATGGCTACACCTTC. It is translated as CAIRDRGYYGYTF.

The chain combines TRBV2 with TRBJ1-1; possible D gene TRBD1, 6 bases. Trimming took off 7 bases at V and 4 bases at J, with 16 bases between the two ends. CDR1 is SNHLY, CDR2 FYNNEI, per germline. The CDR3 has 14 amino acids. CDR3 coding DNA: TGTGCCAGCATCGAGGAGGGGGTGGGCACTGAAGCTTTCTTT. Protein sequence: CASIEEGVGTEAFF.

V and J are TRBV10-3 and TRBJ2-1, with D uncertain. This CDR3 contains 11 residues. Per the germline V gene, CDR1 is ENHRY and CDR2 is SYGVKD. Trimming took off 7 bases at V and 7 bases at J, with 8 bases between the two ends. The CDR3: CAIMVANEQFF. The CDR3 DNA is TGTGCCATCATGGTCGCGAATGAGCAGTTCTTC.

This clone came up a few times. The rearrangement links TRBV10-3 to TRBJ1-1; D may be TRBD1 (6 bases). V was cut by 11 bases and J by 0 bases, with 13 bases left in between. The germline V gene encodes CDR1 ENHRY and CDR2 SYGVKD. The CDR3 is made up of 13 amino acids. The CDR3 DNA is TGTGCCGCCGGGGGCAACATGAACACTGAAGCTTTCTTT. Translating it yields CAAGGNMNTEAFF.

V gene TRBV9 combines with J gene TRBJ2-1; a possible D gene is TRBD1 (6 bases). Germline V lookup: CDR1 SGDLS, CDR2 YYNGEE. V was trimmed by 4 bases and J by 0 bases, leaving 11 bases between them. The CDR3 consists of 15 residues. CDR3 sequence (DNA): TGTGCCAGCAGCTACAGGGCGAGCTCCTACAATGAGCAGTTCTTC. As protein: CASSYRASSYNEQFF.

The chain recombines TRBV7-2 with TRBJ2-1, with 7 bases aligning to TRBD2. Germline V gives CDR1 SGHTA, CDR2 FQGNSA. The V and J ends lost 5 bases and 9 bases, in that order; junction bases with no gene match: 13. This CDR3 spans 15 amino acids. The DNA for the CDR3 is TGTGCCAGCAGCCCCCGGCCGGGAGGAGAGGCTGAGCAGTTCTTC. Protein sequence: CASSPRPGGEAEQFF.

This clone was counted ten times or more. The chain has TRBV5-1 and TRBJ2-1, with TRBD1 matching over 10 bases. CDR3 length: 16 amino acids. CDR1 and CDR2 from the germline V gene are SGHRS and YFSETQ. With V trimmed by 0 bases and J by 7 bases, 7 bases remained unmatched. The CDR3 here is CASSLAGTGVANEQFF. Here the CDR3 DNA reads TGCGCCAGCAGCTTGGCCGGGACAGGGGTGGCTAATGAGCAGTTCTTC.

The genes are TRBV5-1 and TRBJ1-1; D not certain. Trimming shortened V by 0 bases and J by 3 bases, and 15 bases separated the two germline ends. Germline-derived CDR1 and CDR2 are SGHRS and YFSETQ. The CDR3 runs 16 residues. Here the CDR3 DNA reads TGCGCCAGCAGCTTGGCCCCGGGGTTGGGTGACACTGAAGCTTTCTTT. Amino acids: CASSLAPGLGDTEAFF. Complete variable domain (other parts from reference TRBV5-1 and TRBJ1-1): KAGVTQTPRYLIKTRGQQVTLSCSPISGHRSVSWYQQTPGQGLQFLFEYFSETQRNKGNFPGRFSGRQFSNSRSEMNVSTLELGDSALYLCASSLAPGLGDTEAFFGQGTRLTVV.

The V and J genes are TRBV7-2 and TRBJ1-1, with D tentatively TRBD1 (6 bases). The V and J ends lost 5 bases and 8 bases respectively, with 18 bases between them. This CDR3 comprises 14 residues. The germline V gene encodes CDR1 SGHTA and CDR2 FQGNSA. The CDR3 here is CASSNRGGVEEAFF. The CDR3 DNA follows: TGTGCCAGCAGCAACCGAGGGGGGGTGGAAGAAGCTTTCTTT. The variable domain in full, with the rest retrieved from reference TRBV7-2 and TRBJ1-1, is GAGVSQSPSNKVTEKGKDVELRCDPISGHTALYWYRQSLGQGLEFLIYFQGNSAPDKSGLPSDRFSAERTGGSVSTLTIQRTQQEDSAVYLCASSNRGGVEEAFFGQGTRLTVV.

This chain joins TRBV6-1 and TRBJ1-4; D call uncertain. Deletions cut 2 bases from V and 6 bases from J, with 10 bases between. Germline assignment: CDR1 MNHNS and CDR2 SASEGT. The CDR3 length is 14 residues. This CDR3 is CASSERRADEKLFF. The DNA for the CDR3 is TGTGCCAGCAGTGAACGTAGGGCTGATGAAAAACTGTTTTTT.

The rearrangement links TRBV6-5 to TRBJ2-3, with 7 bases that match TRBD2. V dropped 4 bases and J dropped 8; count of bases not matched to a gene: 6. From germline, CDR1 is MNHEY and CDR2 SVGAGI. The CDR3 length is 13 residues. The CDR3 sequence is CASSFDLAGTQYF. CDR3 in DNA: TGTGCCAGCAGTTTCGACTTAGCGGGTACGCAGTATTTT.

V usage is TRBV5-1 and J usage is TRBJ2-1; maybe TRBD1 (6 bases). Germline CDR1 is SGHRS and CDR2 is YFSETQ. The ends were cut back, 0 bases at V and 9 bases at J, with 10 bases in the middle. The CDR3 is made up of 13 amino acids. The DNA for the CDR3 is TGCGCCAGCAGCTTGGGAACAGGGACTGAGCAGTTCTTC. Protein product: CASSLGTGTEQFF.

The chain uses TRBV4-1 and TRBJ2-5; the match to TRBD1 covers 9 bases. Trimming cost V 4 bases and J 5 bases; bases outside gene matches: 8. The CDR3 contains 15 residues. Germline V lookup: CDR1 MGHRA, CDR2 YSYEKL. The CDR3 reads CASSLPTGGTETQYF. CDR3 bases: TGCGCCAGCAGCCTCCCGACAGGGGGGACGGAGACCCAGTACTTC.

This sequence joins TRBV7-8 and TRBJ2-7; maybe TRBD1 (5 bases). This CDR3 comprises 18 residues. Germline assignment: CDR1 SGHVS and CDR2 FQNEAQ. Trimming cost V 1 base and J 0 bases, with 19 bases left between them. Here the CDR3 DNA reads TGTGCCAGCAGCTTAGAGGGCGGCTCCCGGACAAACTCCTACGAGCAGTACTTC. Protein product: CASSLEGGSRTNSYEQYF.

The table lists this clone with a few counts. The chain has TRBV30 and TRBJ1-2, with D possibly being TRBD1 (5 bases). Between the trimmed V and J ends, which lost 4 bases and 3 bases, there was a span of 12 bases. The CDR3 spans 13 residues. Looked up from germline, CDR1 is GTSNPN and CDR2 is SVGIG (reference sequence). CDR3 sequence reads: CAWNPGTHYGYTF. DNA for the CDR3: TGTGCCTGGAATCCAGGGACCCACTATGGCTACACCTTC.

The J gene is TRBJ2-5, the V gene TRBV4-1; D assignment may be TRBD1 or TRBD2 (6 bases each). This CDR3 is 16 amino acids long. Germline CDR1 is MGHRA and CDR2 is YSYEKL. V was trimmed by 0 bases and J by 2 bases, leaving 13 bases between them. The CDR3 DNA sequence: TGCGCCAGCAGCCAAGATGAGGGGGACTTTCAAGAGACCCAGTACTTC. It codes for CASSQDEGDFQETQYF.

J is TRBJ2-2 and V is TRBV7-2, with D perhaps matching TRBD2 (6 bases). With 5 bases removed from V and 4 bases from J, the gap between germline ends came to 14 bases. CDR1 is SGHTA and CDR2 is FQGNSA in the germline V gene. The length of the CDR3 is 15 residues. CDR3 amino acids: CASSGDSGTTGELFF. The CDR3, as DNA: TGTGCCAGCAGCGGGGACTCCGGAACCACCGGGGAGCTGTTTTTT. Using reference TRBV7-2 and TRBJ2-2 for the parts outside the CDR3, the full variable domain is GAGVSQSPSNKVTEKGKDVELRCDPISGHTALYWYRQSLGQGLEFLIYFQGNSAPDKSGLPSDRFSAERTGGSVSTLTIQRTQQEDSAVYLCASSGDSGTTGELFFGEGSRLTVL.

This clone was detected once. The gene calls are TRBV11-2 and TRBJ2-7, with 8 bases fitting TRBD2. Germline lookup yields CDR1 SGHAT and CDR2 FQNNGV. This CDR3 comprises 15 residues. V lost 5 bases, J lost 3 bases, and 9 bases stayed unmatched. The chain's CDR3 is CASSPTSGSLYEQYF. As DNA, the CDR3 is TGTGCCAGCAGCCCTACAAGCGGGAGCCTCTACGAGCAGTACTTC. Full variable domain (rest looked up from reference TRBV11-2 and TRBJ2-7): EAGVAQSPRYKIIEKRQSVAFWCNPISGHATLYWYQQILGQGPKLLIQFQNNGVVDDSQLPKDRFSAERLKGVDSTLKIQPAKLEDSAVYLCASSPTSGSLYEQYFGPGTRLTVT.

DNA for the CDR3: TGCAGTGCTACCCCGGGTGGCTACACCTTC. Protein: CSATPGGYTF. The gene calls are TRBV20-1 and TRBJ1-2; D gene ambiguous. Germline assignment: CDR1 DFQATT and CDR2 SNEGSKA (reference sequence). V was pared by 4 bases and J by 7 bases, with 7 bases between. The CDR3 is 10 residues long.

With respect to this clone: Other nucleotide sequences in the sample specify the same CDR3. The chain has TRBV18 and TRBJ2-7; a possible D gene is TRBD1 (7 bases). The CDR3 consists of 14 residues. V lost 6 bases and J 1 base, leaving 13 bases between the germline ends. The germline V gene encodes CDR1 KGHSH and CDR2 LQKENI. The CDR3 loop is CASSQGGGSYEQYF. CDR3 nucleotide sequence: TGTGCCAGCTCCCAGGGGGGAGGATCCTACGAGCAGTACTTC.

CDR3 in amino acids: CAISESGDKTQYF. Written as DNA, the CDR3 is TGTGCCATCAGTGAGTCTGGCGACAAGACCCAGTACTTC. This sequence joins TRBV10-3 and TRBJ2-5; no clear D gene. Germline lookup yields CDR1 ENHRY and CDR2 SYGVKD. The CDR3 contains 13 residues. The V end lost 0 bases, the J end lost 6 bases, and 8 bases lay between the germline ends.

This sequence joins TRBV6-1 and TRBJ2-7; 9 nucleotides align to TRBD1. This CDR3 is 16 amino acids long. The junction had 12 bases not matched to a gene; V was cut back by 0 bases and J by 9 bases. Germline values: CDR1 MNHNS, CDR2 SASEGT. CDR3 protein: CASSEAGTGSRLWQYF. The CDR3 DNA is TGTGCCAGCAGTGAAGCTGGGACAGGGTCTAGATTATGGCAGTACTTC.